This T cell receptor beta chain was sequenced in a study of early stage breast cancer tumors. Study as a whole: Of around 15 invasive breast tumors, about a dozen were hormone receptor-positive, HER2-negative. The ER+/PR+/HER2- tumors included fewer than ten ductal and a handful of lobular carcinomas.

This clone was picked up a small number of times. The CDR3 spans 13 residues. Trimming removed 2 bases from V and 6 bases from J, with 8 bases in between. Germline loops: CDR1 SGHDT, CDR2 YYEEEE. The data were produced by immunoSEQ multiplex PCR, yet TCRdb's version contains in-frame clones alone and is incomplete. The sample lists about 34,000 clones; almost 75% were seen once. The rearrangement joins TRBV5-6 to TRBJ2-2; D call uncertain. Sequencing used breast tumor tissue. The TCR was taken from a person in their twenties or thirties with breast cancer. The DNA of the CDR3 is TGTGCCAGCAGCTTTTTCGGCCCCGGGGAGCTGTTTTTT. This encodes CASSFFGPGELFF.